This is a list of T cell receptor beta chains from one sample in a study of cytomegalovirus exposure and HLA in healthy donors. TCRdb keeps only in-frame clones here, not all; method: immunoSEQ multiplex PCR. The top ten clones hold around 1.5% of a sample with roughly 120,000 clones, roughly four fifths of them seen once. The sample taken for sequencing was PBMCs. Receptors were obtained from a woman aged 18-29 years in good health and CMV-seronegative. Both conserved end residues are part of each CDR3. The order of the fields is clone size, J gene, D gene, V gene, CDR3 DNA, CDR3 protein. A D gene is named only where the DNA matches it firmly. Clone size is shown for a subset of rows, as once, few, many or a class of expanded clone.

clone size: NA
J gene: TRBJ2-5
D gene: TRBD2
V gene: TRBV5-1
CDR3 DNA: TGCGCCAGCAGCCATAGCGGGGGGGCCTCGGAGACCCAGTACTTC
CDR3 protein: CASSHSGGASETQYF

clone size: NA
J gene: TRBJ1-6
D gene: TRBD1
V gene: TRBV6-4
CDR3 DNA: TGTGCCAGCAGTGACGGGACAGGGGGTAATTCACCCCTCCACTTT
CDR3 protein: CASSDGTGGNSPLHF

clone size: NA
J gene: TRBJ1-1
D gene: NA
V gene: TRBV5-6
CDR3 DNA: TGTGCCAGCAGCTTGTTTGGGGGCGCGGCTGAAGCTTTCTTT
CDR3 protein: CASSLFGGAAEAFF

clone size: NA
J gene: TRBJ2-6
D gene: TRBD1
V gene: TRBV7-6
CDR3 DNA: TGTGCCAGCAGCTTAGCCTTAAGTTACAGGGGGCGCGAATCTCCTGGGGCCAACGGCCTGACTTTC
CDR3 protein: CASSLALSYRGRESPGANGLTF

clone size: NA
J gene: TRBJ2-3
D gene: NA
V gene: TRBV10-2
CDR3 DNA: TGCGCCAGCAGTGAGTTATATCCAGATACGCAGTATTTT
CDR3 protein: CASSELYPDTQYF

clone size: NA
J gene: TRBJ2-3
D gene: NA
V gene: TRBV4-1
CDR3 DNA: TGCGCCAGCAGCCATCCCCCGGAGTCAGCGGGACACACAGATACGCAGTATTTT
CDR3 protein: CASSHPPESAGHTDTQYF

clone size: NA
J gene: TRBJ1-2
D gene: NA
V gene: TRBV6-5
CDR3 DNA: TGTGCCAGCAGGACACAGGTATCTGGCTACACCTTC
CDR3 protein: CASRTQVSGYTF

clone size: once
J gene: TRBJ1-1
D gene: NA
V gene: TRBV6-5
CDR3 DNA: TGTGCCAGCAGTATAGCAATACAGGGCGCTGAAGCTTTCTTT
CDR3 protein: CASSIAIQGAEAFF

clone size: NA
J gene: TRBJ2-7
D gene: TRBD1
V gene: TRBV4-2
CDR3 DNA: TGTGCCAGCAGCCAAGTTTCCTCAGGGGACAGGAGCTACTACGAGCAGTACTTC
CDR3 protein: CASSQVSSGDRSYYEQYF

clone size: NA
J gene: TRBJ2-1
D gene: NA
V gene: TRBV19
CDR3 DNA: TGTGCCACCTCCGGGACTGCCCACCATGAGCAGTTCTTC
CDR3 protein: CATSGTAHHEQFF

clone size: NA
J gene: TRBJ2-6
D gene: TRBD2
V gene: TRBV5-1
CDR3 DNA: TGCGCCAGCAGCTCGCGGGGGGCTGGGGCCAACGGCCTGACTTTC
CDR3 protein: CASSSRGAGANGLTF

clone size: NA
J gene: TRBJ1-1
D gene: TRBD1
V gene: TRBV6-4
CDR3 DNA: TGTGCCAGCAGTGACTCAGGACAGGCGCGAACTGAAGCTTTCTTT
CDR3 protein: CASSDSGQARTEAFF

clone size: NA
J gene: TRBJ2-7
D gene: NA
V gene: TRBV6-5
CDR3 DNA: TGTGCCAGCAGTTACTCACAGGCCCCCTCCTACGAGCAGTACTTC
CDR3 protein: CASSYSQAPSYEQYF

clone size: NA
J gene: TRBJ2-2
D gene: TRBD1
V gene: TRBV14
CDR3 DNA: TGTGCCAGCAGCCCCACCGGGACAGCGAACACCGGGGAGCTGTTTTTT
CDR3 protein: CASSPTGTANTGELFF

clone size: few
J gene: TRBJ1-1
D gene: NA
V gene: TRBV7-9
CDR3 DNA: TGTGCCAGCAGCTTAGCGGGACAGAACACTGAAGCTTTCTTT
CDR3 protein: CASSLAGQNTEAFF

clone size: NA
J gene: TRBJ1-2
D gene: TRBD1
V gene: TRBV6-6
CDR3 DNA: TGTGCCAGCAGCCCGGGACAGGGTGACACCTTC
CDR3 protein: CASSPGQGDTF